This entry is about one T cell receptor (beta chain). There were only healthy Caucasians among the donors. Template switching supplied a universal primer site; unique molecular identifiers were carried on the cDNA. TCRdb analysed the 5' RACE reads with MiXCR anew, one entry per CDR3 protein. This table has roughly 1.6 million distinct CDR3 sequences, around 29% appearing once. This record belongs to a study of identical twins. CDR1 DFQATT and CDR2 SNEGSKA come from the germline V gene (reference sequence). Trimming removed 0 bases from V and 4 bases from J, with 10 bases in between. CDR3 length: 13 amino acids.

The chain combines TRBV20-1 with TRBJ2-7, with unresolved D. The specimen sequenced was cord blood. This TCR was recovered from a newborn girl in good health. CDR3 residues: CSARDLGKYEQYF. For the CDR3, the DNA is TGCAGTGCTAGAGACCTAGGGAAATACGAGCAGTACTTC.